This T cell receptor beta chain was recorded in a study of OX40 agonist ivuxolimab in advanced cancers. Regarding the study as a whole: Expansion of clones was among the lowest in partial responders at 0.1-3.0 mg/kg.

V lost 4 bases to trimming and J lost 1 base, with 14 bases between them. The CDR3 consists of 15 residues. The germline V gene encodes CDR1 SGDLS and CDR2 YYNGEE. Patients with a history of autoimmune disease or on systemic immunosuppression were excluded. The timepoints at which blood was sampled were baseline, cycle 4 day 1, and cycle 7 day 1. Sequencing used immunoSEQ multiplex PCR; TCRdb keeps in-frame clones, though not all of them. The sample holds 65,000 to 85,000 clones, 90% to 95% seen once. This clone was picked up one time. Its antigen is not identified. The receptor was isolated from an adult with an advanced solid tumor such as melanoma, head and neck, liver or kidney cancer. Sequenced here: CD4+ or CD8+ T cells sorted from blood, sampled in a trial of the OX40 agonist ivuxolimab. The rearrangement links TRBV9 to TRBJ1-1; a weak D match, TRBD1 (6 bases). CDR3 sequence: CASSHEQGRNTEAFF. CDR3 nucleotides: TGTGCCAGCAGCCACGAACAGGGACGGAACACTGAAGCTTTCTTT.